A single sample gave rise to the 19 T cell receptor beta chains below, sequenced in a study of Graves' ophthalmopathy and Graves' hyperthyroidism. Transcripts of RNA were the source for amplifying TCR beta CDR3 regions. RT-PCR with HTBI primers came first, then second-round multiplex PCR. TCRdb recomputed calls from the multiplex PCR reads with MiXCR, one row per CDR3 protein. Of about 620,000 distinct CDR3 sequences in the sample, 20% to 25% were seen once. The sequenced material came from peripheral blood. The receptor set was obtained from a woman younger than 35 with stable Graves' hyperthyroidism. Some clones in this sample may be carry-over from other donors' samples.

A note on this clonotype: One end of the junction does not line up with germline, which may come from a read error. The gene calls are TRBV7-9 and TRBJ1-2; the D is unclear. The CDR3 sequence is 13 residues long. Per the germline V gene, CDR1 is SEHNR and CDR2 is FQNEAQ (reference sequence). In DNA form, the CDR3 reads TGTGCCAGCAGCTTAGCGCCGGAGTATGGCCACACCTTC. Protein sequence: CASSLAPEYGHTF.

V usage is TRBV12-3 or TRBV12-4 and J usage is TRBJ2-2, with a possible D match to TRBD2 (5 bases). The CDR3 totals 16 residues. V lost 6 bases, J lost 6 bases, and 20 bases lay in between. The CDR3 DNA reads as TGTGCCAGCAGCCCTAACACTGGGAGTCTTTCCGGGGAGCTGTTTTTT. Translation: CASSPNTGSLSGELFF.

The rearrangement joins TRBV6-2 or TRBV6-3 to TRBJ1-2; D uncertain. In germline, CDR1 is MNHEY, CDR2 SVGEGT. The CDR3 loop spans 13 amino acids. Between the trimmed V and J ends, which lost 8 bases and 6 bases, there was a span of 16 bases. Here the CDR3 DNA reads TGTGCCAGCGGTGCAACACGGAAAAATGGCTACACCTTC. Its protein is CASGATRKNGYTF.

This clonotype was detected many times. V usage is TRBV28 and J usage is TRBJ1-3, with no clear D. This CDR3 comprises 13 residues. CDR1 is MDHEN, CDR2 SYDVKM, per germline. Trimming cost V 8 bases and J 1 base, with 9 bases left between them. CDR3 DNA: TGTGCCAGCCTACTACCTTCTGGAAACACCATATATTTT. Protein sequence: CASLLPSGNTIYF.

The chain couples TRBV28 to TRBJ1-2; D possibly corresponds to TRBD1 (5 bases). There are 13 residues in the CDR3. Trimming shortened V by 7 bases and J by 5 bases, and 14 bases separated the two germline ends. CDR1 and CDR2 (germline): MDHEN, SYDVKM. CDR3 sequence: CASTTGLLYGYTF. For the CDR3, the DNA is TGTGCCAGCACTACAGGCCTTCTTTATGGCTACACCTTC.

The rearrangement uses TRBV7-8 and TRBJ2-7, with 12 bases lining up with TRBD2. The J segment lost 2 bases and the V segment lost 3 bases, leaving 11 bases of the junction unmatched. The germline V gene encodes CDR1 SGHVS and CDR2 FQNEAQ. The CDR3 has 18 amino acids. CDR3 nucleotides: TGTGCCAGCAGCTTCAGCGCTAGCGGGGGGGAAGGACCCTACGAGCAGTACTTC. Its protein is CASSFSASGGEGPYEQYF.

J is TRBJ2-6 and V is TRBV3-1; 9 bases match TRBD1. Germline lookup yields CDR1 LGHDT and CDR2 YNNKEL (reference sequence). The CDR3 runs 15 residues. V lost 11 bases to trimming and J lost 0 bases; unmatched junction nucleotides: 5. CDR3 nucleotide sequence: TGTGCCTCCGGACAGGGGAACTCTGGGGCCAACGTCCTGACTTTC. This encodes CASGQGNSGANVLTF.

The J gene is TRBJ2-7, the V gene TRBV20-1; D remains unclear. The V end lost 0 bases, the J end lost 0 bases, and 15 bases lay between the germline ends. The CDR3 loop spans 16 amino acids. Germline V gene lookup returns CDR1 DFQATT and CDR2 SNEGSKA (reference sequence). This chain's CDR3 is CSAREDFDRSSYEQYF. CDR3 in DNA: TGCAGTGCTAGAGAGGATTTTGACCGGAGCTCCTACGAGCAGTACTTC.

This clonotype was observed many times. This chain connects TRBV2 to TRBJ2-3; TRBD1 is a possible D gene (5 bases). V was trimmed by 3 bases and J by 1 base, leaving 8 bases between them. Germline CDR1 is SNHLY and CDR2 is FYNNEI. This CDR3 has 14 amino acids. CDR3 bases: TGTGCCAGCAGTGACAGGGTGCGCACAGATACGCAGTATTTT. This encodes CASSDRVRTDTQYF.

This clonotype has a count of ten or more. The gene calls are TRBV27 and TRBJ1-2; perhaps TRBD1 as D (6 bases). Germline CDR1 is MNHEY and CDR2 is SMNVEV (reference sequence). The CDR3 totals 15 residues. Trimming removed 5 bases from V and 4 bases from J, with 17 bases in between. The CDR3, as DNA: TGTGCCAGCAGTACGGGGTACGAGACAGGCTATGGCTACACCTTC. Amino acids: CASSTGYETGYGYTF.

This clonotype has more than one count but fewer than ten. The chain uses TRBV6-5 and TRBJ1-2; D unresolved. This CDR3 spans 12 amino acids. The V gene's germline CDR1 is MNHEY and CDR2 SVGAGI. Trimming shortened V by 4 bases and J by 8 bases, and 11 bases separated the two germline ends. CDR3 DNA sequence: TGTGCCAGCAGTTTAGGGCGGGAGGGCTACACCTTC. It is translated as CASSLGREGYTF.

The rearrangement joins TRBV6-5 to TRBJ2-3; D not resolved. This CDR3 has 15 residues. Per the germline V gene, CDR1 is MNHEY and CDR2 is SVGAGI. The V end was cut by 4 bases, the J end by 0 bases, with 11 bases between. CDR3 nucleotides: TGTGCCAGCAGTTCGCATTCGGCTAGCACAGATACGCAGTATTTT. Its protein product is CASSSHSASTDTQYF.

In this sample, this clonotype turned up many times. V gene TRBV30 combines with J gene TRBJ1-2; 9 bases agree with TRBD1. Germline V lookup: CDR1 GTSNPN, CDR2 SVGIG (reference sequence). Losses at the gene ends were 8 bases for V and 7 bases for J; bases not matched to a gene: 8. The CDR3 length is 12 residues. CDR3 coding DNA: TGTGCCCTAGACCGGGACAGGGTTGGCTACACCTTC. Translated: CALDRDRVGYTF.

The chain is built from TRBV6-1 and TRBJ1-3; D is unclear. This CDR3 region has 15 residues. Germline V gene data show CDR1 as MNHNS and CDR2 as SASEGT. V was trimmed by 4 bases and J by 2 bases, leaving 12 bases between them. The CDR3, as DNA: TGTGCCAGCAGTGCGACATCCTTTACTGGAAACACCATATATTTT. It encodes CASSATSFTGNTIYF.

The V and J genes are TRBV27 and TRBJ1-6; D is uncertain. Germline V CDR1 and CDR2: MNHEY, SMNVEV (reference sequence). The CDR3 has 15 amino acids. The V and J ends lost 7 bases and 4 bases respectively, with 14 bases between them. The CDR3 DNA reads as TGTGCCAGCACCGTGGCAGGCCAGTATAATTCACCCCTCCACTTT. Translation gives CASTVAGQYNSPLHF.

This clonotype has at least ten counts. The rearrangement joins TRBV28 to TRBJ1-2; TRBD1 might be the D (5 bases). The V end was cut by 5 bases, the J end by 4 bases, with 17 bases between. CDR1 and CDR2 from the germline V gene are MDHEN and SYDVKM. The CDR3 extends over 15 amino acids. CDR3 nucleotides: TGTGCCAGCAGTGGGGGAGGAGGCAACGGCTATGGCTACACCTTC. It yields the protein CASSGGGGNGYGYTF.

This clonotype was recorded a few times. V gene TRBV11-1 combines with J gene TRBJ2-3; TRBD2 matches 8 bases. V was clipped by 4 bases and J by 7 bases; unmatched bases: 13. The CDR3 loop spans 16 amino acids. Germline values: CDR1 SGHAT, CDR2 FQDESV (reference sequence). The CDR3: CASSSRVAGGLHTQYF. CDR3 nucleotides: TGTGCCAGCAGCTCCCGCGTGGCGGGGGGCCTACATACGCAGTATTTT.

This clonotype was counted a few times. This chain links TRBV11-2 with TRBJ1-5; D gene unclear. The V end was cut by 5 bases, the J end by 1 base, with 15 bases between. Germline V CDR1 and CDR2: SGHAT, FQNNGV. This CDR3 has 16 residues. In DNA, the CDR3 is TGTGCCAGCAGCAAACAAACCTCAGGAAGCAATCAGCCCCAGCATTTT. Its protein product is CASSKQTSGSNQPQHF.

This clonotype occurred a few times. The chain joins TRBV11-1 to TRBJ2-5; perhaps TRBD1 as D (6 bases). Germline V lookup: CDR1 SGHAT, CDR2 FQDESV (reference sequence). This CDR3 is built from 19 residues. The V and J ends lost 0 bases and 5 bases respectively, with 25 bases between them. The CDR3 region is CASSLAQLSHQGSWETQYF. CDR3 coding DNA: TGTGCCAGCAGCTTAGCGCAGCTTTCTCATCAGGGGTCGTGGGAGACCCAGTACTTC. Combining the CDR3 with reference TRBV11-1 and TRBJ2-5 gives the whole variable domain EAEVAQSPRYKITEKSQAVAFWCDPISGHATLYWYRQILGQGPELLVQFQDESVVDDSQLPKDRFSAERLKGVDSTLKIQPAELGDSAMYLCASSLAQLSHQGSWETQYFGPGTRLLVL.